This is a list of T cell receptor beta chains from one sample in a study of cytomegalovirus exposure and HLA in healthy donors. Repertoires were generated with immunoSEQ multiplex PCR, while TCRdb's copy carries only in-frame clones and drops some. Of under 150,000 clones in the sample, roughly four fifths were seen once. Sequenced input: PBMCs. The receptors were gathered from a male donor in good health and CMV-seropositive. The CDR3 runs from the conserved cysteine through the conserved F or W. Fields, in order: D gene, J gene, clone size, V gene, CDR3 length, CDR3 protein, CDR3 DNA. D genes are given only for firm matches. A clone size is listed for some rows: how often the clone was seen (once, few, many), or a class if it is expanded.

D gene: TRBD1; J gene: TRBJ1-2; clone size: .; V gene: TRBV30; CDR3 length: 15; CDR3 protein: CACIRDRELGAGYTF; CDR3 DNA: TGTGCCTGTATCCGGGACAGGGAGTTGGGGGCTGGCTACACCTTC
D gene: .; J gene: TRBJ1-2; clone size: once; V gene: TRBV15; CDR3 length: 15; CDR3 protein: CATTEAPVANYGYTF; CDR3 DNA: TGTGCCACCACAGAGGCCCCTGTCGCTAACTATGGCTACACCTTC
D gene: TRBD1; J gene: TRBJ2-5; clone size: .; V gene: TRBV7-9; CDR3 length: 14; CDR3 protein: CASSLGQGQETQYF; CDR3 DNA: TGTGCCAGCAGCTTAGGACAGGGCCAAGAGACCCAGTACTTC
D gene: TRBD2; J gene: TRBJ2-2; clone size: .; V gene: TRBV9; CDR3 length: 13; CDR3 protein: CASMGGGTGELFF; CDR3 DNA: TGTGCCTCCATGGGGGGGGGCACCGGGGAGCTGTTTTTT
D gene: .; J gene: TRBJ2-1; clone size: .; V gene: TRBV7-3; CDR3 length: 16; CDR3 protein: CASSLMAGTYNNEQFF; CDR3 DNA: TGTGCCAGCAGCCTCATGGCCGGGACATACAACAATGAGCAGTTCTTC
D gene: TRBD1; J gene: TRBJ2-2; clone size: .; V gene: TRBV27; CDR3 length: 15; CDR3 protein: CASRMTGGVTGELFF; CDR3 DNA: TGTGCCAGCAGGATGACAGGGGGTGTCACCGGGGAGCTGTTTTTT
D gene: .; J gene: TRBJ2-3; clone size: .; V gene: TRBV7-2; CDR3 length: 15; CDR3 protein: CASSPVAESTDTQYF; CDR3 DNA: TGTGCCAGCAGTCCTGTAGCGGAGTCCACAGATACGCAGTATTTT
D gene: TRBD1; J gene: TRBJ2-5; clone size: .; V gene: TRBV19; CDR3 length: 15; CDR3 protein: CASSFATGMSEEQYF; CDR3 DNA: TGTGCCAGTAGTTTCGCGACAGGGATGAGTGAAGAGCAGTACTTC
D gene: .; J gene: TRBJ1-6; clone size: .; V gene: TRBV6-5; CDR3 length: 15; CDR3 protein: CASTLQRGENSPLHF; CDR3 DNA: TGTGCCAGCACCCTACAACGGGGTGAGAATTCACCCCTCCACTTT
D gene: .; J gene: TRBJ2-7; clone size: .; V gene: TRBV29-1; CDR3 length: 13; CDR3 protein: CSSQVPPTYEQYF; CDR3 DNA: TGCAGCTCACAGGTTCCCCCTACCTACGAGCAGTACTTC
D gene: .; J gene: TRBJ2-1; clone size: .; V gene: TRBV27; CDR3 length: 12; CDR3 protein: CASSHRRSEQFF; CDR3 DNA: TGTGCCAGCAGCCACCGAAGGAGTGAGCAGTTCTTC
D gene: .; J gene: TRBJ1-1; clone size: .; V gene: TRBV23-1; CDR3 length: 15; CDR3 protein: CASSLARVKNTEAFF; CDR3 DNA: TGCGCCAGCAGTCTCGCGAGAGTCAAGAACACTGAAGCTTTCTTT
D gene: .; J gene: TRBJ2-2; clone size: .; V gene: TRBV21-1; CDR3 length: 18; CDR3 protein: CASSPPHRGWTNTGELFF; CDR3 DNA: TGTGCCAGCAGCCCCCCCCACAGGGGATGGACGAACACCGGGGAGCTGTTTTTT
D gene: TRBD1; J gene: TRBJ2-7; clone size: .; V gene: TRBV7-2; CDR3 length: 12; CDR3 protein: CASSRTGGEQYF; CDR3 DNA: TGTGCCAGCAGCCGTACAGGGGGGGAGCAGTACTTC
D gene: TRBD2; J gene: TRBJ2-2; clone size: .; V gene: TRBV11-2; CDR3 length: 16; CDR3 protein: CASSPSGGRASGELFF; CDR3 DNA: TGTGCCAGCAGCCCATCGGGGGGGAGGGCCTCCGGGGAGCTGTTTTTT
D gene: TRBD1; J gene: TRBJ2-7; clone size: few; V gene: TRBV30; CDR3 length: 20; CDR3 protein: CAWSLNYGTGYSMASYEQYF; CDR3 DNA: TGTGCCTGGAGTTTAAATTACGGGACAGGCTATAGTATGGCCTCCTACGAGCAGTACTTC
D gene: .; J gene: TRBJ2-5; clone size: .; V gene: TRBV7-9; CDR3 length: 11; CDR3 protein: CSTYHGETQYF; CDR3 DNA: TGTTCCACCTACCACGGGGAGACCCAGTACTTC
D gene: TRBD2; J gene: TRBJ2-3; clone size: .; V gene: TRBV19; CDR3 length: 12; CDR3 protein: CASRPRGGTQYF; CDR3 DNA: TGTGCCAGTAGACCCCGCGGGGGGACGCAGTATTTT
D gene: TRBD2; J gene: TRBJ2-5; clone size: .; V gene: TRBV4-3; CDR3 length: 17; CDR3 protein: CASSLGASGRARETQYF; CDR3 DNA: TGCGCCAGCAGCCTAGGGGCTAGCGGGAGGGCCAGGGAGACCCAGTACTTC
D gene: TRBD2; J gene: TRBJ2-7; clone size: .; V gene: TRBV7-8; CDR3 length: 16; CDR3 protein: CASSFRGGLAGYEQYF; CDR3 DNA: TGTGCCAGCAGCTTCCGCGGCGGGCTAGCGGGGTACGAGCAGTACTTC
D gene: TRBD1; J gene: TRBJ2-5; clone size: once; V gene: TRBV29-1; CDR3 length: 12; CDR3 protein: CSDRQGQETQYF; CDR3 DNA: TGCAGCGACCGACAGGGACAAGAGACCCAGTACTTC
D gene: TRBD2; J gene: TRBJ2-4; clone size: .; V gene: TRBV5-4; CDR3 length: 16; CDR3 protein: CASSSGTSGRRDSQYF; CDR3 DNA: TGTGCCAGCAGCTCCGGGACTAGCGGGAGAAGGGACAGTCAGTACTTC
D gene: TRBD2; J gene: TRBJ2-7; clone size: .; V gene: TRBV28; CDR3 length: 15; CDR3 protein: CASSSGLAGTYEQYF; CDR3 DNA: TGTGCCAGCAGTTCGGGACTAGCGGGAACCTACGAGCAGTACTTC
D gene: TRBD2; J gene: TRBJ2-7; clone size: .; V gene: TRBV19; CDR3 length: 15; CDR3 protein: CASSPRRTSGYEQYF; CDR3 DNA: TGTGCCAGTAGCCCCAGAAGGACTAGCGGCTACGAGCAGTACTTC
D gene: TRBD1; J gene: TRBJ2-5; clone size: .; V gene: TRBV5-1; CDR3 length: 14; CDR3 protein: CASSLWTGGETQYF; CDR3 DNA: TGCGCCAGCAGCTTGTGGACAGGGGGCGAGACCCAGTACTTC
D gene: TRBD1; J gene: TRBJ2-5; clone size: .; V gene: TRBV29-1; CDR3 length: 12; CDR3 protein: CSHRTGDQTQYF; CDR3 DNA: TGCAGCCACAGGACAGGGGATCAGACCCAGTACTTC
D gene: .; J gene: TRBJ2-7; clone size: .; V gene: TRBV27; CDR3 length: 13; CDR3 protein: CASSLRLGSEQYF; CDR3 DNA: TGTGCCAGCAGTTTGAGACTAGGAAGCGAGCAGTACTTC
D gene: TRBD1; J gene: TRBJ1-4; clone size: .; V gene: TRBV27; CDR3 length: 15; CDR3 protein: CASSLSWTGYEKLFF; CDR3 DNA: TGTGCCAGCAGTTTAAGTTGGACAGGTTACGAAAAACTGTTTTTT
D gene: TRBD1; J gene: TRBJ2-2; clone size: .; V gene: TRBV7-9; CDR3 length: 17; CDR3 protein: CASSLPRRDRVPGELFF; CDR3 DNA: TGTGCCAGCAGCTTACCCAGAAGGGACAGGGTCCCCGGGGAGCTGTTTTTT
D gene: TRBD2; J gene: TRBJ2-7; clone size: .; V gene: TRBV19; CDR3 length: 17; CDR3 protein: CASSIQSLLSGVREQYF; CDR3 DNA: TGTGCCAGTAGTATACAATCCCTTCTTAGCGGGGTAAGGGAGCAGTACTTC
D gene: .; J gene: TRBJ2-7; clone size: .; V gene: TRBV19; CDR3 length: 13; CDR3 protein: CASSTGQHYEQYF; CDR3 DNA: TGTGCCAGTAGCACGGGACAACACTACGAGCAGTACTTC
D gene: .; J gene: TRBJ2-5; clone size: .; V gene: TRBV28; CDR3 length: 14; CDR3 protein: CASSSPSTRETQYF; CDR3 DNA: TGTGCCAGCAGTTCGCCGAGTACTCGGGAGACCCAGTACTTC
D gene: TRBD2; J gene: TRBJ2-7; clone size: .; V gene: TRBV28; CDR3 length: 15; CDR3 protein: CASSPGTSGRKEQYF; CDR3 DNA: TGTGCCAGCAGCCCGGGGACTAGCGGGAGGAAAGAGCAGTACTTC
D gene: TRBD1; J gene: TRBJ2-2; clone size: .; V gene: TRBV14; CDR3 length: 16; CDR3 protein: CASSRDRGRNTGELFF; CDR3 DNA: TGTGCCAGCAGCCGAGACAGGGGGCGGAACACCGGGGAGCTGTTTTTT
D gene: TRBD2; J gene: TRBJ2-7; clone size: .; V gene: TRBV18; CDR3 length: 15; CDR3 protein: CASSPGGVGSYEQYF; CDR3 DNA: TGTGCCAGCTCACCCGGGGGGGTTGGGTCCTACGAGCAGTACTTC
D gene: TRBD2; J gene: TRBJ2-5; clone size: .; V gene: TRBV7-9; CDR3 length: 16; CDR3 protein: CSSSSPTLADQETQYF; CDR3 DNA: TGTTCCAGCAGCTCCCCGACACTAGCGGACCAAGAGACCCAGTACTTC
D gene: TRBD1; J gene: TRBJ1-1; clone size: once; V gene: TRBV28; CDR3 length: 16; CDR3 protein: CASSSLGQGLNTEAFF; CDR3 DNA: TGTGCCAGCAGCTCCCTTGGACAGGGTTTGAACACTGAAGCTTTCTTT
D gene: .; J gene: TRBJ2-1; clone size: .; V gene: TRBV5-1; CDR3 length: 17; CDR3 protein: CASSFLSVGAGNNEQFF; CDR3 DNA: TGCGCCAGCAGCTTTTTATCGGTGGGGGCTGGAAACAATGAGCAGTTCTTC
D gene: .; J gene: TRBJ2-1; clone size: .; V gene: TRBV4-3; CDR3 length: 18; CDR3 protein: CASSQEPALAFGYNEQFF; CDR3 DNA: TGCGCCAGCAGCCAAGAACCGGCACTAGCCTTTGGCTACAATGAGCAGTTCTTC